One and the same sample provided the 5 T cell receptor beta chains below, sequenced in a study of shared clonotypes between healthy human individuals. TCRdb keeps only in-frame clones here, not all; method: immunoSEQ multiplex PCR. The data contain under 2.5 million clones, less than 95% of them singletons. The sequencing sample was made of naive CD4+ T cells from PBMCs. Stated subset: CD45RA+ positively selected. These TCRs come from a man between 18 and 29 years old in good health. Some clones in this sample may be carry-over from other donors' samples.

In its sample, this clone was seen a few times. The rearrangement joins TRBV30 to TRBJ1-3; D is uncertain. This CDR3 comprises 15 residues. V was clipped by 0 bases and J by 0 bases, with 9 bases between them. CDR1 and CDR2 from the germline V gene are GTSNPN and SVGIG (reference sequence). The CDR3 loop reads CAWSVRSSSGNTIYF. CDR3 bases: TGTGCCTGGAGTGTACGCTCGAGCTCTGGAAACACCATATATTTT.

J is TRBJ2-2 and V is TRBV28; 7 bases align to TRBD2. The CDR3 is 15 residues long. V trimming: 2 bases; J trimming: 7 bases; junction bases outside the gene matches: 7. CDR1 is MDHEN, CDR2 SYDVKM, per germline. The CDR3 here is CASSLEGLRVGELFF. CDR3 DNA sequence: TGTGCCAGCAGTTTAGAGGGACTACGGGTCGGGGAGCTGTTTTTT.

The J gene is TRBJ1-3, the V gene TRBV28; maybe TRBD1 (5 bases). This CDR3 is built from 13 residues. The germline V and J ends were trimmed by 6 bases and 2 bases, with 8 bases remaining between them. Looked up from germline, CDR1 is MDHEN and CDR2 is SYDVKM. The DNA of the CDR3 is TGTGCCAGCAGGGGACTCGCTGGAAACACCATATATTTT. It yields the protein CASRGLAGNTIYF.

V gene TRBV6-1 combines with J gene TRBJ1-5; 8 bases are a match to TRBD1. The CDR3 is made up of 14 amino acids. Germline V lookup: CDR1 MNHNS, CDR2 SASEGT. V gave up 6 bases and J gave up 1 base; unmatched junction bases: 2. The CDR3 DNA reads TGTGCCAGCAGAAGACAGGGGAGCAATCAGCCCCAGCATTTT. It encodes CASRRQGSNQPQHF.

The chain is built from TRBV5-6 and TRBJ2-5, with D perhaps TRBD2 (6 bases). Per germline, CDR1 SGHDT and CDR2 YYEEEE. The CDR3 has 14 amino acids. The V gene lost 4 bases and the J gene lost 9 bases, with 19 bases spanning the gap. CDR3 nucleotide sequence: TGTGCCAGCAGCGAGGGCCGGACTGGCGGGGCCCAGTACTTC. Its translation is CASSEGRTGGAQYF. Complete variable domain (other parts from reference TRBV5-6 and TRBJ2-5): DAGVTQSPTHLIKTRGQQVTLRCSPKSGHDTVSWYQQALGQGPQFIFQYYEEEERQRGNFPDRFSGHQFPNYSSELNVNALLLGDSALYLCASSEGRTGGAQYFGPGTRLLVL.